A selection of T cell receptor beta chains follows, all from one sample in a study of CXCR3-negative and CXCR3-positive naive CD8 T cells. TCRdb re-analyzed the 5' RACE reads; it lists each CDR3 protein once, without DNA. The sample holds tens of thousands of distinct CDR3 sequences. The specimen was naive CXCR3+ CD8+ T cells from blood. The source is a human donor in good health. Some clones in this sample may be carry-over from other donors' samples. CDR3s include the opening cysteine and the closing phenylalanine or tryptophan. Fields, in order: J gene, V gene, CDR3 protein.

J gene: TRBJ2-1; V gene: TRBV11-3; CDR3 protein: CASSPGTDNEQFF
J gene: TRBJ1-5; V gene: TRBV12-3/TRBV12-4; CDR3 protein: CASSLEGAGEDQPQHF
J gene: TRBJ2-7; V gene: TRBV27; CDR3 protein: CASSSFLGGDEQYF
J gene: TRBJ1-1; V gene: TRBV14; CDR3 protein: CASSQRVNTEAFF
J gene: TRBJ2-7; V gene: TRBV5-5; CDR3 protein: CASSFEGYYEQYF
J gene: TRBJ2-2; V gene: TRBV5-1; CDR3 protein: CASSARQGGAGELFF
J gene: TRBJ2-5; V gene: TRBV20-1; CDR3 protein: CSAREGQGQETQYF
J gene: TRBJ2-3; V gene: TRBV4-1; CDR3 protein: CASSQKPGQGADTQYF
J gene: TRBJ2-4; V gene: TRBV5-6; CDR3 protein: CASTTGTQLAKNIQYF
J gene: TRBJ2-1; V gene: TRBV7-6; CDR3 protein: CASSLSPGFNEQFF
J gene: TRBJ2-1; V gene: TRBV6-2/TRBV6-3; CDR3 protein: CASSPFKYNEQFF
J gene: TRBJ2-1; V gene: TRBV19; CDR3 protein: CASSWEPSYNEQFF
J gene: TRBJ2-7; V gene: TRBV6-1; CDR3 protein: CASSEPRNRISYEQYF
J gene: TRBJ2-7; V gene: TRBV11-2; CDR3 protein: CASSSTGSHEQYF
J gene: TRBJ1-2; V gene: TRBV19; CDR3 protein: CASTPTGVYGYTF
J gene: TRBJ2-7; V gene: TRBV5-1; CDR3 protein: CASSSADRPGDEQYF
J gene: TRBJ1-4; V gene: TRBV7-9; CDR3 protein: CASSFETGNEKLFF
J gene: TRBJ2-7; V gene: TRBV7-2; CDR3 protein: CASSPPGLAYEQYF
J gene: TRBJ1-1; V gene: TRBV6-1; CDR3 protein: CASSEYVGTPNTEAFF
J gene: TRBJ1-4; V gene: TRBV4-3; CDR3 protein: CASSQDRIEREKLFF
J gene: TRBJ2-7; V gene: TRBV27; CDR3 protein: CASSLGGTGRLEQYF
J gene: TRBJ2-7; V gene: TRBV19; CDR3 protein: CASRRGTGYEQYF
J gene: TRBJ2-7; V gene: TRBV6-2/TRBV6-3; CDR3 protein: CASSYLVGAYEQYF
J gene: TRBJ2-7; V gene: TRBV29-1; CDR3 protein: CSVEADSETYEQYF
J gene: TRBJ2-2; V gene: TRBV19; CDR3 protein: CASSIEAGLLTGELFF
J gene: TRBJ2-2; V gene: TRBV28; CDR3 protein: CASSPTRLADNTGELFF
J gene: TRBJ2-3; V gene: TRBV29-1; CDR3 protein: CSVEGLGGTDTQYF
J gene: TRBJ2-1; V gene: TRBV18; CDR3 protein: CASSPSGEQFF
J gene: TRBJ2-2; V gene: TRBV29-1; CDR3 protein: CSVETGGYTGELFF
J gene: TRBJ2-1; V gene: TRBV7-7; CDR3 protein: CASSLGQGAGDEQFF
J gene: TRBJ1-2; V gene: TRBV6-5; CDR3 protein: CASSYGFTSRDGYTF
J gene: TRBJ1-6; V gene: TRBV7-9; CDR3 protein: CASSSREINSPLHF
J gene: TRBJ1-2; V gene: TRBV4-3; CDR3 protein: CASSQEREGSNYGYTF